This T cell receptor beta chain was documented in a study of T cells in Graves' hyperthyroidism and ophthalmopathy. From RNA transcripts, TCR beta CDR3 regions were amplified. When the TCR CDR3 underwent first-round RT-PCR, the HTBI primer set was used. TCRdb ran MiXCR on the multiplex PCR reads and lists one entry per CDR3 protein. The sample holds around 400,000 distinct CDR3 sequences, around 15% seen once. This clonotype was observed many times. CDR1 is GTSNPN and CDR2 is SVGIG in the germline V gene (reference sequence). The CDR3 totals 10 residues. V lost 3 bases to trimming and J lost 5 bases, with 4 bases between them. Used for diagnoses were clinical symptoms, serum thyroxine and TRAb, thyroid ultrasound and orbital computed tomography.

The V and J genes are TRBV30 and TRBJ2-5; D unresolved. Sequencing was carried out using blood. The receptor was derived from a woman aged 55-70 years with Graves' ophthalmopathy. CDR3 nucleotides: TGTGCCTGGAGAGAGGAGACCCAGTACTTC. The encoded protein is CAWREETQYF.